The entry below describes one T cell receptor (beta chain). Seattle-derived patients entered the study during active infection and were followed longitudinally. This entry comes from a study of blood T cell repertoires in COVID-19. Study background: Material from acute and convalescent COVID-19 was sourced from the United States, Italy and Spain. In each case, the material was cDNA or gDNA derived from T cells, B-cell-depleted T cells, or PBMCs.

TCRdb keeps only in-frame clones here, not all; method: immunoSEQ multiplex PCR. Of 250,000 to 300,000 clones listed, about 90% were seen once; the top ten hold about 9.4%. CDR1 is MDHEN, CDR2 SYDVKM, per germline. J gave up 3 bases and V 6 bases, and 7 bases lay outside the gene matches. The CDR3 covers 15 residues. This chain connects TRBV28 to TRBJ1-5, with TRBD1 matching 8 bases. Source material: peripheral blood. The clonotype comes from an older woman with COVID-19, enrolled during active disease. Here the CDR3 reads CASRQQGEANQPQHF. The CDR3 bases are TGTGCCAGCAGACAACAGGGGGAGGCCAATCAGCCCCAGCATTTT.